The 9 T cell receptor beta chains reported below all come from one sample, sequenced in a study of graft-versus-host responses after intestinal transplantation. TCRdb's copy holds only in-frame clones and misses some; the assay was immunoSEQ multiplex PCR. The sample contains 62,000 or so clones, approximately 90% of which appear only once. Specimen: PBMCs, collected 26 days after transplant. The receptors come from a human patient who received an intestinal transplant, so some T cells may come from the graft donor.

The chain uses TRBV28 and TRBJ1-1; D is uncertain. With 9 bases removed from V and 3 bases from J, the gap between germline ends came to 11 bases. CDR3 size: 12 residues. CDR1 and CDR2 (germline): MDHEN, SYDVKM. The CDR3 region has the DNA TGTGCCAGTGTTGATTCGGACACTGAAGCTTTCTTT. Translation: CASVDSDTEAFF. Combining the CDR3 with reference TRBV28 and TRBJ1-1 gives the whole variable domain DVKVTQSSRYLVKRTGEKVFLECVQDMDHENMFWYRQDPGLGLRLIYFSYDVKMKEKGDIPEGYSVSREKKERFSLILESASTNQTSMYLCASVDSDTEAFFGQGTRLTVV.

This chain links TRBV6-6 with TRBJ1-2, with unresolved D. Per germline, CDR1 MNHNY and CDR2 SVGAGI (reference sequence). The V end lost 5 bases, the J end lost 7 bases, and 8 bases lay between the germline ends. The CDR3 runs to 11 residues. The CDR3 loop reads CASSQWSGYTF. The CDR3 DNA reads as TGTGCCAGCAGTCAATGGAGTGGCTACACCTTC.

The chain recombines TRBV5-1 with TRBJ2-5; 10 nucleotides match TRBD2. This CDR3 is 15 amino acids long. V gave up 7 bases and J gave up 7 bases; unmatched junction bases: 13. Germline lookup yields CDR1 SGHRS and CDR2 YFSETQ. CDR3 DNA: TGCGCCAGCTCCAGACAGCGGGGGGGCTTGGGGACCCAGTACTTC. It encodes CASSRQRGGLGTQYF.

J is TRBJ1-5 and V is TRBV27; D might be TRBD1 (5 bases). Germline CDR1 MNHEY, CDR2 SMNVEV (reference sequence). The CDR3 spans 13 residues. V dropped 7 bases and J dropped 3 bases, with 10 bases sitting between them. CDR3 in DNA: TGTGCCAGCACCGGACATCCCAATCAGCCCCAGCATTTT. Protein: CASTGHPNQPQHF.

CDR3 in amino acids: CASSQDTGTKNIQYF. In nucleotides, the CDR3 is TGCGCCAGCAGCCAAGATACAGGGACGAAAAACATTCAGTACTTC. V and J are TRBV4-3 and TRBJ2-4; tentatively, D is TRBD1 (6 bases). V lost 0 bases, J lost 4 bases, and 10 bases lay in between. This CDR3 spans 15 amino acids. Germline CDR1 reads LGHNA; CDR2 reads YSLEER.

The rearrangement joins TRBV6-4 to TRBJ2-6, with D possibly matching TRBD2 (5 bases). With 0 bases removed from V and 0 bases from J, the gap between germline ends came to 6 bases. Germline V lookup: CDR1 MRHNA, CDR2 SNTAGT. There are 16 residues in the CDR3. CDR3 in DNA: TGTGCCAGCAGTGACTCGAGCGGCTCTGGGGCCAACGTCCTGACTTTC. Translating it yields CASSDSSGSGANVLTF.

The rearrangement links TRBV7-9 to TRBJ2-4, with 10 bases fitting TRBD1. This CDR3 contains 15 residues. J gave up 5 bases and V 5 bases, and 6 bases lay outside the gene matches. The V gene's germline CDR1 is SEHNR and CDR2 FQNEAQ (reference sequence). CDR3 nucleotide sequence: TGTGCCAGCAGCGCAGGACAGGGGGTGGAAAACATTCAGTACTTC. Amino acid sequence: CASSAGQGVENIQYF.

V usage is TRBV28 and J usage is TRBJ2-6, with D perhaps matching TRBD1 (6 bases). V lost 6 bases to trimming and J lost 0 bases, with 15 bases between them. This CDR3 region has 17 residues. CDR1 MDHEN and CDR2 SYDVKM come from the germline V gene. The CDR3 nucleotides read TGTGCCAGCAGCGAACAGGGATATGGCTCTGGGGCCAACGTCCTGACTTTC. Its protein product is CASSEQGYGSGANVLTF.

The genes are TRBV4-2 and TRBJ2-3; 10 nucleotides match TRBD2. CDR1 and CDR2 (germline): LGHNA, YNFKEQ. The CDR3 totals 17 residues. V was clipped by 0 bases and J by 7 bases; unmatched bases: 10. Here the CDR3 DNA reads TGTGCCAGCAGCCAAGATGATAGGGCTAGCGGGGGAAATACGCAGTATTTT. This translates into CASSQDDRASGGNTQYF.